This TCR beta chain emerged from a study of PD-1 blockade in classical Hodgkin lymphoma. About this clone: What it binds is not known.

All trial patients relapsed after autologous stem cell transplantation. Method: immunoSEQ multiplex PCR; TCRdb's copy keeps in-frame clones and lacks some. The sample carries some 150,000 clones, 78% recorded once. Germline V CDR1 and CDR2: SEHNR, FQNEAQ (reference sequence). After removal of 9 bases from V and 4 bases from J, the junction contained 11 bases not matched to a gene. This CDR3 is built from 16 residues. Study outcomes and limitations: The authors excluded patients who started nivolumab under 1 year after ASCT. A reduction in baseline TCR diversity was reportedly seen in newly diagnosed patients relative to healthy donors.

This chain links TRBV7-9 with TRBJ2-2, with TRBD2 matching 10 bases. The sample here was peripheral blood mononuclear cells (PBMCs), taken before the second cycle of nivolumab. This sequence was found in a human donor with classical Hodgkin lymphoma. The CDR3 DNA reads TGTGCCAGAAAGCCTAGCGGGAGTCAAGGCACCGGGGAGCTGTTTTTT. Amino acid sequence: CARKPSGSQGTGELFF.